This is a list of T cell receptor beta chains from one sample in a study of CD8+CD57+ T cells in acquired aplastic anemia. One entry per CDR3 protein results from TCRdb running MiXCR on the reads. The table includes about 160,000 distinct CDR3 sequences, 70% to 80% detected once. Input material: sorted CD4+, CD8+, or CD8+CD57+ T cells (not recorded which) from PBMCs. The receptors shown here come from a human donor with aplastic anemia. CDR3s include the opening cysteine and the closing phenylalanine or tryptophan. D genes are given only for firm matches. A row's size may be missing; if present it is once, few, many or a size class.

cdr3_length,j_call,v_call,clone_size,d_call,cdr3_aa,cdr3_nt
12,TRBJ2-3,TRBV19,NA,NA,CASRRDGFTQYF,TGTGCCAGTAGAAGGGACGGCTTTACGCAGTATTTT
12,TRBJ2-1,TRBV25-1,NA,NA,CASSDPGNEQFF,TGTGCCAGCAGTGATCCGGGCAATGAGCAGTTCTTC
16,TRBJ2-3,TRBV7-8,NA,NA,CASSLVTGSGLDTQYF,TGTGCCAGCAGCTTAGTTACAGGGTCTGGTTTAGATACGCAGTATTTT
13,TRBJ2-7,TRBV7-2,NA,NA,CASSFDRPEEQYF,TGTGCCAGCAGCTTCGACAGGCCAGAGGAGCAGTACTTC
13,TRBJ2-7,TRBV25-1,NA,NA,CASREDNSYEQYF,TGTGCCAGCAGAGAGGACAATTCCTACGAGCAGTACTTC
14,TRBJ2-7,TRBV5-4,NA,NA,CASTPGAGPYEQYF,TGTGCCAGCACCCCAGGGGCAGGTCCATACGAGCAGTACTTC
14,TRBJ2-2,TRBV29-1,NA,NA,CSVDTAGQTGELFF,TGCAGCGTTGACACTGCGGGACAAACCGGGGAGCTGTTTTTT
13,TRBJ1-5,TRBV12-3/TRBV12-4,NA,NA,CASSFEERQPQHF,TGTGCCAGCAGTTTCGAGGAACGTCAGCCCCAGCATTTT
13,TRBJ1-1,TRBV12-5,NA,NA,CASSSTVNTEAFF,TGTGCCAGCAGTTCGACAGTGAACACTGAAGCTTTCTTT
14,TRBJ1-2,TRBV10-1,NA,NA,CASSTGREDDGYTF,TGCGCCAGCAGTACGGGCCGGGAAGACGATGGCTACACCTTC
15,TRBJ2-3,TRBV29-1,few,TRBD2,CSVCETSGITDTQYF,TGCAGCGTTTGCGAAACTAGCGGGATCACAGATACGCAGTATTTT
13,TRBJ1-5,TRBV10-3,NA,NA,CAISEVGFQPQHF,TGTGCCATCAGTGAAGTGGGATTTCAGCCCCAGCATTTT
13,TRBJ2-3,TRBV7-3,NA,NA,CASSASSTDTQYF,TGTGCCAGCAGCGCATCTAGCACAGATACGCAGTATTTT
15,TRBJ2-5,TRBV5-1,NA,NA,CASSFGQTVQETQYF,TGCGCCAGCAGCTTCGGACAGACTGTACAAGAGACCCAGTACTTC
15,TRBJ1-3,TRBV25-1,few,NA,CASSYGRSSGNTIYF,TGTGCCAGCAGTTATGGACGGAGCTCTGGAAACACCATATATTTT
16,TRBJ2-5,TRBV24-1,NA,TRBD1,CATSDRDRGVRETQYF,TGTGCCACCAGTGATCGAGACAGGGGTGTCCGAGAGACCCAGTACTTC
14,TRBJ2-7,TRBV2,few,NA,CASSERQAGYEQYF,TGTGCCAGCAGTGAGAGGCAGGCTGGCTACGAGCAGTACTTC
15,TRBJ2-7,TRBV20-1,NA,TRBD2,CSARIPGLPSYEQYF,TGCAGTGCTAGAATACCGGGACTACCATCCTACGAGCAGTACTTC
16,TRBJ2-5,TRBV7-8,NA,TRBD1,CASSLIRDSEKETQYF,TGTGCCAGCAGCCTGATACGGGACAGCGAAAAAGAGACCCAGTACTTC
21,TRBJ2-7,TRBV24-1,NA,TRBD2,CATSDPTPGTSGGRTSYEQYF,TGTGCCACCAGTGACCCGACCCCTGGGACTAGCGGGGGCCGTACCTCCTACGAGCAGTACTTC
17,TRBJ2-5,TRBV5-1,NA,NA,CASSLIGQVGVMETQYF,TGCGCCAGCAGCTTAATCGGTCAGGTAGGGGTGATGGAGACCCAGTACTTC
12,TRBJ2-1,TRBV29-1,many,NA,CAFRWRDNEQFF,TGCGCCTTTAGATGGAGGGACAATGAGCAGTTCTTC
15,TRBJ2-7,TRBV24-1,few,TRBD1,CATSDVGTGLDEQYF,TGTGCCACCAGTGATGTGGGGACAGGTCTTGACGAGCAGTACTTC
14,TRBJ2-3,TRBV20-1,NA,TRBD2,CSANSGGPADTQYF,TGCAGTGCAAATAGCGGGGGGCCGGCGGATACGCAGTATTTT
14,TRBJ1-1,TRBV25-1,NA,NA,CASSSATGPTEAFF,TGTGCCAGCAGTTCCGCTACAGGGCCCACTGAAGCTTTCTTT
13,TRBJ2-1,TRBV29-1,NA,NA,CSVVPSSYNEQFF,TGCAGCGTTGTCCCGAGTTCCTACAATGAGCAGTTCTTC
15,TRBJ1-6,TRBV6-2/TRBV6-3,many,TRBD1,CATTSGGMDHSPLHF,TGTGCCACCACCTCAGGGGGAATGGATCATTCACCCCTCCACTTT
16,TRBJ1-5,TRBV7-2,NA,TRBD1,CASSSSDRGRGQPQHF,TGTGCCAGCAGCTCGTCAGACAGGGGTCGGGGCCAGCCCCAGCATTTT
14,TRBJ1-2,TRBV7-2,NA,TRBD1,CASSSSGGAYGYTF,TGTGCCAGCAGCTCTTCAGGGGGTGCCTATGGCTACACCTTC
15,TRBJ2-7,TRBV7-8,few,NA,CASSLDRQSSYEQYF,TGTGCCAGCAGCTTAGACAGACAGAGCTCCTACGAGCAGTACTTC
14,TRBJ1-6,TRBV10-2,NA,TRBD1,CASSGTGGSSPLHF,TGCGCCAGCAGTGGGACAGGGGGTAGTTCACCCCTCCACTTT
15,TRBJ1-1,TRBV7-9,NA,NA,CASSLAVGEDTEAFF,TGTGCCAGCAGCTTAGCGGTGGGGGAGGACACTGAAGCTTTCTTT
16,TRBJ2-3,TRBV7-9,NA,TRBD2,CASSATSGGETHTQYF,TGTGCCAGCAGCGCTACTAGCGGGGGGGAAACCCATACGCAGTATTTT
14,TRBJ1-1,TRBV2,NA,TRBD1,CASGRQGAGTEAFF,TGTGCCAGCGGAAGACAGGGGGCTGGCACTGAAGCTTTCTTT
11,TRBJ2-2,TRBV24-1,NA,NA,CAISTSGELFF,TGTGCCATCAGTACAAGCGGGGAGCTGTTTTTT
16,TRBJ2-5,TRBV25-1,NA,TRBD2,CASSPGTSGRGETQYF,TGTGCCAGCAGCCCCGGGACTAGCGGGAGAGGGGAGACCCAGTACTTC
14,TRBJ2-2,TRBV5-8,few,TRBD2,CASRGGVNTGELFF,TGTGCCAGCCGGGGGGGGGTCAACACCGGGGAGCTGTTTTTT
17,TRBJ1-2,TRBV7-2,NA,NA,CASSLEPGQGRVYGYTF,TGTGCCAGCAGCTTAGAACCAGGGCAGGGAAGGGTCTATGGCTACACCTTC
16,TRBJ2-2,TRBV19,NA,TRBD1,CASSNLRGTNTGELFF,TGTGCCAGTAGTAATCTCAGGGGGACGAACACCGGGGAGCTGTTTTTT
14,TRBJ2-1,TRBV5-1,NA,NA,CASSLRQGYNEQFF,TGTGCCAGCAGCCTTAGGCAGGGTTACAATGAGCAGTTCTTC
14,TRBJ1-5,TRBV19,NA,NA,CASKSGNSNQPQHF,TGTGCCAGTAAGTCGGGGAATAGCAATCAGCCCCAGCATTTT
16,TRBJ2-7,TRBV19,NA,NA,CASSIRRWTEGYEQYF,TGTGCCAGTAGTATAAGAAGGTGGACAGAGGGCTACGAGCAGTACTTC
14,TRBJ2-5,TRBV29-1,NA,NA,CSVEAGASQETQYF,TGCAGCGTTGAAGCGGGGGCAAGCCAAGAGACCCAGTACTTC
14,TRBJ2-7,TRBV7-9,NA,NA,CASSQGALTYEQYF,TGTGCCAGCAGCCAAGGGGCGCTTACCTACGAGCAGTACTTC
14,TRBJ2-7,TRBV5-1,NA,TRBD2,CASSGERGRYEQYF,TGCGCCAGCAGCGGGGAGCGGGGGCGGTACGAGCAGTACTTC
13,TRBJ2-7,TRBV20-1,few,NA,CSAKDIASYEQYF,TGCAGTGCTAAGGACATAGCCTCCTACGAGCAGTACTTC
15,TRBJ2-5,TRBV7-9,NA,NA,CASSSWMDHQETQYF,TGTGCCAGCAGCTCGTGGATGGACCACCAAGAGACCCAGTACTTC
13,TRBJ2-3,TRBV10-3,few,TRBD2,CAIRGTSGDRQYF,TGTGCCATCAGGGGGACTAGCGGCGATAGGCAGTATTTT
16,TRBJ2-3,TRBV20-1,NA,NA,CSARDHTSPMGYTQYF,TGCAGTGCTAGAGATCACACTAGCCCCATGGGTTATACGCAGTATTTT
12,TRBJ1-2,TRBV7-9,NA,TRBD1,CASSFTGGGYTF,TGTGCCAGCAGCTTCACAGGGGGTGGCTACACCTTC